This TCR beta chain was retrieved from a study of cytomegalovirus exposure and HLA in healthy donors. Study outcomes and limitations: Altogether, 164 TCR beta chains were recorded as cytomegalovirus-associated. Most subjects had HLA-A and HLA-B alleles reportedly predicted accurately by TCR beta sequences. Clonal expansion was found to be greater in HLA-associated TCR beta chains than in equally common others in a later analysis.

The PCR contained 60 Vbeta and 13 Jbeta primers. Original analysis: An analysis performed later counted 81 million or so unique TCR beta chains (approximately 10 million of them shared). Produced via immunoSEQ multiplex PCR; TCRdb's table is partial and in-frame only. V and J calls and clone size follow that table, whereas D and trimming were derived from the DNA. The sample holds over 100,000 clones, 75% to 80% seen once. Concerning this clone itself: Its specificity is unknown.

Trimming stripped 1 base from V and 3 bases from J, with 15 bases between. The germline CDR1 and CDR2 sequences are SGHAT and FQNNGV. This CDR3 has 16 amino acids. This TCR came from a man aged 60-69 years in good health and CMV-seropositive. The sequenced sample was PBMCs. The chain carries TRBV11-2 and TRBJ1-2; perhaps TRBD1 as D (6 bases). DNA for the CDR3: TGTGCCAGCAGCTTAGGCCACTGGACAGACCACTATGGCTACACCTTC. Translated, it gives CASSLGHWTDHYGYTF.